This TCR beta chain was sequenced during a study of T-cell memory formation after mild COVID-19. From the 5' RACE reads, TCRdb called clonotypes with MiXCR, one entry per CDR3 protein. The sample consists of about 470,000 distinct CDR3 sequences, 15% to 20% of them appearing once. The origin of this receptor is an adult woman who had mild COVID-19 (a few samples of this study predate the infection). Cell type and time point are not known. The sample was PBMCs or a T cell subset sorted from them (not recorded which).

The CDR3 spells CSGRTGSHQPQHF. CDR3 bases: TGCAGTGGAAGAACAGGGAGTCATCAGCCCCAGCATTTT. The rearrangement links TRBV20-1 to TRBJ1-5; D might be TRBD1 (6 bases). The CDR3 runs 13 residues. Trimming took 7 bases from V and 5 from J, leaving 15 bases between them. Germline assignment: CDR1 DFQATT and CDR2 SNEGSKA (reference sequence).